One and the same sample provided the 15 T cell receptor beta chains below, sequenced in a study of blood T cell repertoires in COVID-19. Using immunoSEQ multiplex PCR, the repertoire was profiled, and TCRdb retains in-frame clones only, with some absent. The sample includes 50,000 to 60,000 clones, roughly four fifths seen only once; the top ten take around a quarter. Sequencing was done on a sample of peripheral blood. The receptors originated from a woman over 75 with COVID-19, enrolled during active disease.

The chain uses TRBV25-1 and TRBJ2-7, with TRBD2 identical over 8 bases. With V trimmed by 10 bases and J by 5 bases, 22 bases remained unmatched. CDR3 length equals 17 residues. Germline-derived CDR1 and CDR2 are MGHDK and SYGVNS. This CDR3 is CAIRGIGRQRERNEQYF. The CDR3 DNA reads TGTGCCATCCGGGGTATTGGCCGGCAGCGGGAGAGGAACGAGCAGTACTTC.

In this sample, this clone turned up once. CDR3 loop: CASSQEITVHEQYF. The CDR3 DNA reads as TGTGCCAGCAGCCAAGAAATAACGGTCCACGAGCAGTACTTC. V gene TRBV3-1 (or the pseudogene TRBV3-2) combines with J gene TRBJ2-7, with D uncertain. CDR1 and CDR2 from the germline V gene are LGHDT and YNNKEL (reference sequence). Trimming removed 0 bases from V and 5 bases from J, with 11 bases in between. The CDR3 is 14 residues long.

The CDR3 DNA reads as TGTGCCAGCAGTTCCCGAATTGGACAGTCCTATAATGGCTACACCTTC. As protein: CASSSRIGQSYNGYTF. This chain links TRBV27 with TRBJ1-2; D may be TRBD1 (6 bases). CDR1 MNHEY and CDR2 SMNVEV come from the germline V gene (reference sequence). The ends were cut back, 4 bases at V and 6 bases at J, with 21 bases in the middle. The CDR3 length is 16 residues.

The chain combines TRBV6-2 or TRBV6-3 with TRBJ2-5; TRBD2 matches at 7 bases. Unmatched junction bases numbered 9, after V lost 2 bases and J lost 3 bases. The CDR3 consists of 16 residues. The germline gives CDR1 MNHEY, CDR2 SVGEGT. CDR3 DNA sequence: TGTGCCAGCAGTTACCCAAAAGCGGGAACGGAAGAGACCCAGTACTTC. It codes for CASSYPKAGTEETQYF.

J is TRBJ2-1 and V is TRBV6-5, with 8 nucleotides matching TRBD2. Germline CDR1 and CDR2: MNHEY and SVGAGI. The CDR3 runs 16 residues. V trimming: 0 bases; J trimming: 8 bases; junction bases outside the gene matches: 9. The DNA for the CDR3 is TGTGCCAGCAGTTACTCCCCGGGAGGGCCTTCGGATGAGCAGTTCTTC. It translates to CASSYSPGGPSDEQFF.

The CDR3 DNA reads as TGCAGCGTCCAAGGGACAGGCAGGAACGAGCAGTACTTC. It encodes CSVQGTGRNEQYF. The gene calls are TRBV29-1 and TRBJ2-7, with 8 nucleotides matching TRBD1. Germline V CDR1 and CDR2: SQVTM, ANQGSEA. The CDR3 spans 13 residues. Unmatched junction bases numbered 9, after V lost 6 bases and J lost 5 bases.

V is TRBV6-5 and J is TRBJ1-1; D is undetermined. The V and J ends lost 5 bases and 1 base respectively, with 8 bases between them. Germline CDR1 MNHEY, CDR2 SVGAGI. The CDR3 totals 13 residues. CDR3: CASSKAANTEAFF. The CDR3 nucleotides read TGTGCCAGCAGTAAGGCGGCGAACACTGAAGCTTTCTTT.

This chain links TRBV9 with TRBJ2-2, with 14 nucleotides matching TRBD2. With 0 bases clipped from V and 4 bases from J, the junction kept 5 bases outside the gene matches. The CDR3 runs to 18 residues. The germline V gene encodes CDR1 SGDLS and CDR2 YYNGEE. In nucleotides, the CDR3 is TGTGCCAGCAGCGTAGAAAGACTAGCGGGAGGGGTCACCGGGGAGCTGTTTTTT. Translating it yields CASSVERLAGGVTGELFF.

The CDR3 here is CASSPTYQETQYF. The CDR3 DNA reads TGTGCCAGCAGCCCTACTTACCAAGAGACCCAGTACTTC. The chain couples TRBV3-1 (or the pseudogene TRBV3-2) to TRBJ2-5, with D hard to call. V was cut by 4 bases and J by 0 bases, with 6 bases left in between. CDR3 length: 13 residues. Germline V gives CDR1 LGHDT, CDR2 YNNKEL (reference sequence).

The J gene is TRBJ2-5, the V gene TRBV18; D unclear. The germline V gene has CDR1 KGHSH and CDR2 LQKENI. The CDR3 consists of 16 residues. V lost 2 bases and J 4 bases, leaving 17 bases between the germline ends. CDR3 protein: CASSPRLVTLLETQYF. The CDR3 DNA sequence: TGTGCCAGCTCACCAAGGCTAGTTACCCTCCTAGAGACCCAGTACTTC.

J is TRBJ2-2 and V is TRBV18, with 11 bases that match TRBD2. Germline V CDR1 and CDR2: KGHSH, LQKENI. After removal of 8 bases from V and 3 bases from J, the junction contained 2 bases not matched to a gene. This CDR3 comprises 14 residues. CDR3: CASAGLADTGELFF. CDR3 nucleotides: TGTGCCAGCGCGGGACTAGCGGACACCGGGGAGCTGTTTTTT.

The CDR3 nucleotides are TGTGCCAGTAGTGCAGGACAGGGGTACGAGCAGTACTTC. Amino acid sequence: CASSAGQGYEQYF. The chain uses TRBV19 and TRBJ2-7; TRBD1 matches at 9 bases. J gave up 4 bases and V 5 bases, and 3 bases lay outside the gene matches. Per germline, CDR1 LNHDA and CDR2 SQIVND (reference sequence). CDR3 length: 13 residues.

J is TRBJ1-6 and V is TRBV2; the D gene is possibly TRBD1 (5 bases). V gave up 2 bases and J gave up 8 bases, with 10 bases separating them. Germline values: CDR1 SNHLY, CDR2 FYNNEI. The CDR3 loop spans 14 amino acids. CDR3 DNA sequence: TGTGCCAGCAGTGAATCAGGGTGGTATTCACCCCTCCACTTT. Translation gives CASSESGWYSPLHF.

The gene calls are TRBV19 and TRBJ1-1, with 7 bases that match TRBD1. This CDR3 is 15 amino acids long. Germline assignment: CDR1 LNHDA and CDR2 SQIVND (reference sequence). Trimming at V came to 3 bases and at J to 4 bases, leaving 8 bases not matched to a gene. The CDR3 DNA follows: TGTGCCAGTAGTATCCGGGGACAGAGAATCACTGAAGCTTTCTTT. Protein sequence: CASSIRGQRITEAFF.

CDR3 sequence (DNA): TGTGCCAGCAGTTTATACGTCAGCTCCTACGAGCAGTACTTC. Translating it yields CASSLYVSSYEQYF. The chain uses TRBV28 and TRBJ2-7; D call uncertain. In germline, CDR1 is MDHEN, CDR2 SYDVKM. V shed 1 base and J shed 0 bases, with 7 bases lying between them. The CDR3 sequence is 14 residues long.